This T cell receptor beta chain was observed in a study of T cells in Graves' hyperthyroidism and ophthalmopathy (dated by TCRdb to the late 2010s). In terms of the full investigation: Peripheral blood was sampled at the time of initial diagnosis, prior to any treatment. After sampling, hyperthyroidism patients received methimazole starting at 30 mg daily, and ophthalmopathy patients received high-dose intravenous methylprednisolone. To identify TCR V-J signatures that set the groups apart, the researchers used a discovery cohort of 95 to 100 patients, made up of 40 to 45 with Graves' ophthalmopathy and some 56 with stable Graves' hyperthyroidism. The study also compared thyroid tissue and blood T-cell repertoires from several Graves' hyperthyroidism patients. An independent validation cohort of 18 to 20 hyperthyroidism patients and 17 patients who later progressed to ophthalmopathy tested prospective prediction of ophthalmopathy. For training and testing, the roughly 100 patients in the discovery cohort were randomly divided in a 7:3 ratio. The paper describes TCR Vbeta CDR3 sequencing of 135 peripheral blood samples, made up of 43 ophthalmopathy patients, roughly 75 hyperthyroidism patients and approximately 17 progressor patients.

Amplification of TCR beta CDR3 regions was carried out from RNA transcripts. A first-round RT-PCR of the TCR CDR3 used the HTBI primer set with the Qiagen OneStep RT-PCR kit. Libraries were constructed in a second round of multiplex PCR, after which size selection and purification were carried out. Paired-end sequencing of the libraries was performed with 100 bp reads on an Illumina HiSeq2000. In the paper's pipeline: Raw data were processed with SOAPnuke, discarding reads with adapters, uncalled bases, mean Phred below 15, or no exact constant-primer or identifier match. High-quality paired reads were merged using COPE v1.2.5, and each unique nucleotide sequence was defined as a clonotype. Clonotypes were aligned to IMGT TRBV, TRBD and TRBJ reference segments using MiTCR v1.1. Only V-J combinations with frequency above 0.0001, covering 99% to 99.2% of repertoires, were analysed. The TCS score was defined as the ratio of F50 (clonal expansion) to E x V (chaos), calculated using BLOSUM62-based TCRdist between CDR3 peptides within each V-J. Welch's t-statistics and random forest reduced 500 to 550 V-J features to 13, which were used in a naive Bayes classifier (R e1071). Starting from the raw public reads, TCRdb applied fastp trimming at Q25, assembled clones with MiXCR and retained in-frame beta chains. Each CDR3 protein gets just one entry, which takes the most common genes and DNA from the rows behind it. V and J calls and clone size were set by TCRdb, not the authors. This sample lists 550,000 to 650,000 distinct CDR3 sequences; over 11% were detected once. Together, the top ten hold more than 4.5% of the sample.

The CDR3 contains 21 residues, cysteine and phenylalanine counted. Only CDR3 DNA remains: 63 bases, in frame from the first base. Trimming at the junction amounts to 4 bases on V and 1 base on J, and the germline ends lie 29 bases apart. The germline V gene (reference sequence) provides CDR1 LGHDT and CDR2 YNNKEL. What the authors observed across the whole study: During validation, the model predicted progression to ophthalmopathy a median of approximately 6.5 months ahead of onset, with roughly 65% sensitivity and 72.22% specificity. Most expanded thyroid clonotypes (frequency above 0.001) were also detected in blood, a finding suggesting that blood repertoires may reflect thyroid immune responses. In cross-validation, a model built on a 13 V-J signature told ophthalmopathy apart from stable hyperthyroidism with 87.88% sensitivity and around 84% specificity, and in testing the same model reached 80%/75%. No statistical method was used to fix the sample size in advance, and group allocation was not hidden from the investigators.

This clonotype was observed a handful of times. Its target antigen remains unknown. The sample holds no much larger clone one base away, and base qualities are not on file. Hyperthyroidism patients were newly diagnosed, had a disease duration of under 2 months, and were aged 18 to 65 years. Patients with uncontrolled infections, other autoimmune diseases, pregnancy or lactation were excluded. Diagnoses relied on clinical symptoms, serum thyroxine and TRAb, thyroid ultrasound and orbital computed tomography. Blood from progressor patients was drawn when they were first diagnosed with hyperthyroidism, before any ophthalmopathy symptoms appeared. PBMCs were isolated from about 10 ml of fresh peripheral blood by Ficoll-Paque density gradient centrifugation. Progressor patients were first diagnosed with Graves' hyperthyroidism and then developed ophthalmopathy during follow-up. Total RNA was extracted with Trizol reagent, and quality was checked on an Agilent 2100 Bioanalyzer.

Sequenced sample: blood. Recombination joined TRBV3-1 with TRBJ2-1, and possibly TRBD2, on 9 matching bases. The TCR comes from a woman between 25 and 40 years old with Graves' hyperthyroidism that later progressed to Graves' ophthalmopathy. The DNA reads TGTGCCAGCAGCCCTTCAGGAGGGACTAGCCTCACAGGGGGGTCCTACAATGAGCAGTTCTTC. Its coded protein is CASSPSGGTSLTGGSYNEQFF.